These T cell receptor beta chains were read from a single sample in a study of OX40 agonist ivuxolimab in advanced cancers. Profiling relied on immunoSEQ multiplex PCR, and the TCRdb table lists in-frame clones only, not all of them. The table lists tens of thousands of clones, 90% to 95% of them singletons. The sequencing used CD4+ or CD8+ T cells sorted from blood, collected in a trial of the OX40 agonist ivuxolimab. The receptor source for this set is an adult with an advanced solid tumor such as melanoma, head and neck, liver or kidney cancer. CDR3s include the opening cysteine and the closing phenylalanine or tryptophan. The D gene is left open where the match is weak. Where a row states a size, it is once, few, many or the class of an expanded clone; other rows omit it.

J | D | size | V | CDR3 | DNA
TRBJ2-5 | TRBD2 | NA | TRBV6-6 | CASSRRLAGKETQYF | TGTGCCAGCAGTCGGAGACTAGCGGGGAAAGAGACCCAGTACTTC
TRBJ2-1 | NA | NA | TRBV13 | CASSPREGGYNEQFF | TGTGCCAGCAGCCCCAGGGAGGGGGGTTACAATGAGCAGTTCTTC
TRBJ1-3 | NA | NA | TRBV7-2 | CASSLAGRSSGNTIYF | TGTGCCAGCAGCTTAGCGGGCCGGAGCTCTGGAAACACCATATATTTT
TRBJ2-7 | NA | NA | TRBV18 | CASSATAGTYEQYF | TGTGCCAGCTCAGCGACTGCGGGAACCTACGAGCAGTACTTC
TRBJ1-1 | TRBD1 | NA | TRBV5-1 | CASSSDRYAVTEAFF | TGCGCCAGCAGCTCGGACAGGTACGCCGTAACTGAAGCTTTCTTT
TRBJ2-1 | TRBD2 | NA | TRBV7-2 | CASSSKRGSSYNEQFF | TGTGCCAGCAGCTCAAAGCGGGGTAGCTCCTACAATGAGCAGTTCTTC
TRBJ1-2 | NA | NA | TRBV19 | CASSGRDPPVYGYTF | TGTGCCAGTAGTGGCCGGGACCCTCCCGTCTATGGCTACACCTTC
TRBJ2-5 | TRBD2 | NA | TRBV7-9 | CASSSGLAGTKKETQYF | TGTGCCAGCAGCTCTGGACTAGCGGGGACTAAGAAGGAGACCCAGTACTTC
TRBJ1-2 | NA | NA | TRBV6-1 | CASSVQANYGYTF | TGTGCCAGCAGTGTACAGGCTAACTATGGCTACACCTTC
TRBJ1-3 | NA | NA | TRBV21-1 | CASSKAPRDPGNTIYF | TGTGCCAGCAGCAAAGCACCCCGGGATCCCGGAAACACCATATATTTT
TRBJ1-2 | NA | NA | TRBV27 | CASGRNQVTGYTF | TGTGCCAGCGGGCGGAACCAGGTCACCGGCTACACCTTC
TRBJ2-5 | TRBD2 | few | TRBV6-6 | CASSYAGLAGVETQYF | TGTGCCAGCAGTTACGCAGGACTAGCGGGAGTCGAGACCCAGTACTTC
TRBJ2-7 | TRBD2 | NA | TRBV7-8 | CASSPPGRGEQYF | TGTGCCAGCAGCCCCCCGGGGAGGGGCGAGCAGTACTTC
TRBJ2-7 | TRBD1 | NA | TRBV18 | CASSQRDRDYEQYF | TGTGCCAGCTCCCAGAGGGACAGGGACTACGAGCAGTACTTC
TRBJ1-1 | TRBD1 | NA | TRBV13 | CASSLGGQGAEAFF | TGTGCCAGCAGCTTAGGCGGACAGGGGGCTGAAGCTTTCTTT
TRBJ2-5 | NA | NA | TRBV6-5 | CASSDWVAETQYF | TGTGCCAGCAGTGACTGGGTGGCGGAGACCCAGTACTTC
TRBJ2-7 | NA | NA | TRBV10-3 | CAISDQGTPSSYEQYF | TGTGCCATCAGTGACCAGGGGACTCCTTCTTCCTACGAGCAGTACTTC
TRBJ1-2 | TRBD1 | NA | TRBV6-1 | CASNPTGGHGYTF | TGTGCCAGCAACCCGACAGGGGGGCATGGCTACACCTTC
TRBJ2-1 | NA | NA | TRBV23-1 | CASSQGSYNEQFF | TGCGCCAGCAGTCAAGGCTCCTACAATGAGCAGTTCTTC
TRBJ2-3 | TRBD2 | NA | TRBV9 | CASSVRSTSGTDTQYF | TGTGCCAGCAGCGTCCGATCGACTAGCGGCACAGATACGCAGTATTTT
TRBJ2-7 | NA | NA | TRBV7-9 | CASSLVLAGSYEQYF | TGTGCCAGCAGCTTAGTTTTGGCAGGCTCCTACGAGCAGTACTTC
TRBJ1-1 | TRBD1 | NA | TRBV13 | CASSRGFSYRGMNTEAFF | TGTGCCAGCAGCCGTGGCTTTAGTTACAGGGGGATGAACACTGAAGCTTTCTTT
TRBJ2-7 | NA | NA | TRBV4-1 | CASSQGLHYEQYF | TGCGCCAGCAGCCAAGGCTTACACTACGAGCAGTACTTC
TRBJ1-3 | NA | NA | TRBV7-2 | CASSLGASAGNTIYF | TGTGCCAGCAGCTTAGGGGCTTCGGCTGGAAACACCATATATTTT
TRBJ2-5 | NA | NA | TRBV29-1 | CSVGITQETQYF | TGCAGCGTCGGAATAACCCAAGAGACCCAGTACTTC
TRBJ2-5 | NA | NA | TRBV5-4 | CASSFQETQYF | TGTGCCAGCAGCTTCCAAGAGACCCAGTACTTC
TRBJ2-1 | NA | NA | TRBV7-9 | CASSLESVGEQFF | TGTGCCAGCAGCTTGGAGAGCGTAGGGGAGCAGTTCTTC
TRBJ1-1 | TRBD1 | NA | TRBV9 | CASSPGGGGEAFF | TGTGCCAGCAGCCCAGGGGGCGGCGGTGAAGCTTTCTTT
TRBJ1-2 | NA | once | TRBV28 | CASLAGARGYTF | TGTGCCTCCCTTGCGGGGGCTCGTGGCTACACCTTC
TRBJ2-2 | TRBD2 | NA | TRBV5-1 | CASSLSGSQHTGELFF | TGCGCCAGCAGCCTAAGCGGGAGTCAACACACCGGGGAGCTGTTTTTT
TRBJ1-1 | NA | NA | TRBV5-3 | CASSFSPGGNTEAFF | TGTGCCAGCAGCTTCTCGCCCGGGGGGAACACTGAAGCTTTCTTT
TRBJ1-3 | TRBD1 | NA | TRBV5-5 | CASSLGTAGNTIYF | TGTGCCAGCAGCCTCGGGACAGCTGGAAACACCATATATTTT
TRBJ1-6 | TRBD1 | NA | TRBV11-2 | CASSYSGTGESPLHF | TGTGCCAGCAGCTATAGCGGGACAGGGGAATCACCCCTCCACTTT
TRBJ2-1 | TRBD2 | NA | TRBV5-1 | CASSFLSGSGNEQFF | TGCGCCAGCAGCTTCCTGAGCGGGAGTGGCAATGAGCAGTTCTTC
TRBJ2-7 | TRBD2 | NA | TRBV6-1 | CASSGTSVFSYEQYF | TGTGCCAGCAGTGGCACTAGCGTTTTCTCCTACGAGCAGTACTTC
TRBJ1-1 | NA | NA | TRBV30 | CAWSPGGGSLEAFF | TGTGCCTGGAGTCCCGGGGGGGGTAGCCTTGAAGCTTTCTTT
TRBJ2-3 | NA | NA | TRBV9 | CASSAGGGGYTDTQYF | TGTGCCAGCAGCGCCGGCGGAGGAGGTTACACAGATACGCAGTATTTT
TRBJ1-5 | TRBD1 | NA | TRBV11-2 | CASSTTGDDQPQHF | TGTGCCAGCAGCACAACAGGGGACGATCAGCCCCAGCATTTT
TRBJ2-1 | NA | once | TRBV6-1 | CASSEPWGSNEQFF | TGTGCCAGCAGTGAACCCTGGGGATCTAATGAGCAGTTCTTC
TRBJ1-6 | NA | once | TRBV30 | CAWKGGYNSPLHF | TGTGCCTGGAAGGGGGGTTATAATTCACCCCTCCACTTT
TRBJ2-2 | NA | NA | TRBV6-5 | CASERGQGGTGELFF | TGTGCCAGCGAAAGAGGGCAGGGAGGTACCGGGGAGCTGTTTTTT
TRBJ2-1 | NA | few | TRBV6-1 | CASTHSRGDEQFF | TGTGCCAGCACCCATTCAAGGGGCGATGAGCAGTTCTTC
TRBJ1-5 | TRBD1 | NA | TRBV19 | CASTGLTGGNQPQHF | TGTGCCAGTACTGGGCTGACAGGGGGTAATCAGCCCCAGCATTTT
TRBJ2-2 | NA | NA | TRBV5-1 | CASGPLLANTGELFF | TGCGCCAGCGGCCCGTTGCTAGCGAACACCGGGGAGCTGTTTTTT
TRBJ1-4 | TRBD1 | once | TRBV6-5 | CASSLGTGDYEKLFF | TGTGCCAGCAGTTTAGGGACAGGGGATTATGAAAAACTGTTTTTT
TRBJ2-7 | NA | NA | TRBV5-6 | CASSQQGYEQYF | TGTGCCAGCAGCCAACAGGGTTACGAGCAGTACTTC
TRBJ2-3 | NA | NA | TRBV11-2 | CASSLGGPGDTQYF | TGTGCCAGCAGCTTAGGCGGGCCCGGAGATACGCAGTATTTT